The table lists the clone carrying this T cell receptor beta chain with many counts. Its antigen is unidentified. This record belongs to a study of T-cell reconstitution after alpha-beta-depleted transplantation in children. Study-level findings and limits: By one year post-transplant, T-cell counts and diversity largely arose from T cells that were newly produced. There were reportedly several hundred expanded graft clones from which alpha-beta T cells came about two months after transplant. Some patients' high day-60 TCRbeta diversity was attributed to recipient cells surviving conditioning.

Preparation of the TCRbeta library used unique molecular identifiers. TCRdb re-derived calls from the PCR reads in MiXCR, one entry per CDR3 protein. The table lists around 210,000 distinct CDR3 sequences, about 7% of them singletons. This specimen was PBMCs, taken before TCRalphabeta/CD19-depleted stem cell transplant. The receptor was isolated from a boy between 2 and 10 years old with acute lymphoblastic leukemia, due to receive a stem cell transplant.

The CDR3 sequence is CASSSGIGANVLTF. The CDR3 coding sequence is TGTGCCAGCAGTTCAGGGATTGGGGCCAACGTCCTGACTTTC. The chain uses TRBV28 and TRBJ2-6, with a possible D match to TRBD1 (5 bases). The CDR3 has 14 amino acids. The germline CDR1 and CDR2 sequences are MDHEN and SYDVKM. Trimming left V 4 bases short and J 3 bases short, with 7 bases between.